The entry that follows covers one T cell receptor beta chain sequence. The record originates from a study of T cells in Graves' hyperthyroidism and ophthalmopathy. Amplification targeted TCR beta CDR3 regions from RNA transcripts. Using the HTBI primer set, a first-round RT-PCR was run on the TCR CDR3. TCRdb processed the multiplex PCR reads anew with MiXCR; each CDR3 protein has one entry. This table has 410,000 or so distinct CDR3 sequences, roughly 14% appearing once. Germline CDR1 and CDR2: SNHLY and FYNNEI. The CDR3 is 14 residues long. The trim removed 6 bases at V and 4 bases at J, leaving 5 bases unmatched.

This rearrangement joins TRBV2 to TRBJ1-4, with 7 bases that match TRBD1. Material for sequencing was blood. This clonotype was obtained from a young man with Graves' ophthalmopathy. CDR3 protein: CASSDRDSNEKLFF. The DNA of the CDR3 is TGTGCCAGCAGCGACCGGGACAGTAATGAAAAACTGTTTTTT.